The entry below describes one TCR beta chain. What it binds is not known. Donors came from a validation cohort of 95 to 150 subjects, distinct from the first 666-subject cohort. Profiled with immunoSEQ multiplex PCR; TCRdb holds only in-frame clones, not every one. Of about 220,000 clones listed, under 95% are singletons. This record comes from a study of cytomegalovirus exposure and HLA in healthy donors. Across the study: The 100 to 150 validation repertoires matched the 600 to 700 first-cohort repertoires in platform, a later analysis reported.

Study-wide points: In vitro assays verified that three CMV-associated chains recognized CMV antigens specifically. Diagnosis of cytomegalovirus status made by the classifier reportedly showed high specificity and sensitivity.

This receptor was taken from a woman between 18 and 29 years old in good health and CMV-seronegative. The source material was PBMCs.

CDR3 in DNA: TGTGCCAGCAGTGTTGGCATGAACACTGAAGCTTTCTTT. Protein: CASSVGMNTEAFF. This chain joins TRBV6-4 and TRBJ1-1; the D is unclear. The germline V gene has CDR1 MRHNA and CDR2 SNTAGT. The CDR3 contains 13 residues. V dropped 4 bases and J dropped 0 bases, with 6 bases sitting between them.